This TCR beta chain is from a study of blood T cell repertoires in COVID-19. Germline-derived CDR1 and CDR2 are LNHDA and SQIVND (reference sequence). V shed 6 bases and J shed 5 bases, with 13 bases lying between them. The CDR3 covers 13 residues. Here immunoSEQ multiplex PCR was the method, and the copy in TCRdb shows in-frame clones only, minus some. The sample holds 90,000 to 120,000 clones, around 89% seen once. The source is a man between 35 and 55 years old with active or convalescent COVID-19. The chain joins TRBV19 to TRBJ1-1; D is undetermined. Sample: peripheral blood. The CDR3 bases are TGTGCCAGTAGCCTGCAATCGGGGACTGAAGCTTTCTTT. It yields the protein CASSLQSGTEAFF.